This entry features one TCR beta chain sequence. Its specificity is not known. Distinct nucleotide sequences in the sample also encode this CDR3. These data come from a study of shared clonotypes between healthy human individuals. Whole-study results and caveats: Depth of sequencing was expected to influence donor clonotype sharing. The study generally estimated greater richness for naive than memory subsets. Clonotypes shared by all four sorted-subset donors had higher generation probabilities than non-shared clonotypes. Some naive CD4 clonotypes, roughly 4.7%, turned up in common across a handful of donors.

Produced via immunoSEQ multiplex PCR; TCRdb's table is partial and in-frame only. The table has roughly 2.4 million clones, about 94% seen once. Germline CDR1 SGHNT, CDR2 YYREEE (reference sequence). V shed 4 bases and J shed 2 bases, with 13 bases lying between them. This CDR3 has 14 residues. This clonotype originated in a man between 18 and 29 years old in good health. The source material was naive CD4+ T cells sorted from blood. Subset: CD45RA+ positively selected. V gene TRBV5-4 combines with J gene TRBJ2-7, with TRBD2 as a possible D gene (6 bases). CDR3 coding DNA: TGTGCCAGCAGCCCCGCCGGGGGACCCTACGAGCAGTACTTC. This codes for CASSPAGGPYEQYF.